The next 21 T cell receptor beta chains were all read from a single sample in a study of beta chain features in type 1 diabetes. What was sequenced were expressed TCRB transcripts, since all of the isolated RNA had been reverse transcribed. Sequencing was performed with immunoSEQ multiplex PCR; in TCRdb, only in-frame clones are kept and a portion is missing. The sample carries 300,000 to 350,000 clones, 8% recorded once. Sequenced input: central memory CD4+ T cells from blood. The receptor set was obtained from a woman between 18 and 29 years old in good health.

In this sample, this clone turned up a few times. J is TRBJ2-5 and V is TRBV7-2; possible D gene TRBD2, 6 bases. This CDR3 is 18 amino acids long. Germline V lookup: CDR1 SGHTA, CDR2 FQGNSA. The V end lost 1 base, the J end lost 7 bases, and 25 bases lay between the germline ends. CDR3 bases: TGTGCCAGCAGCTTAGTCCCGGTATTCGATGGACTACTGGGGACCCAGTACTTC. The encoded protein is CASSLVPVFDGLLGTQYF.

This clone has at least ten counts. V usage is TRBV18 and J usage is TRBJ2-4; D gene unclear. There are 13 residues in the CDR3. Germline V gene data show CDR1 as KGHSH and CDR2 as LQKENI. Trimming removed 2 bases at V and 5 bases at J, with 7 bases between. In DNA form, the CDR3 reads TGTGCCAGCTCACCAGCTATTGAAAACATTCAGTACTTC. It specifies CASSPAIENIQYF.

In its sample, this clone was seen many times. The chain recombines TRBV5-6 with TRBJ2-7, with 7 bases matching TRBD2. Per the germline V gene, CDR1 is SGHDT and CDR2 is YYEEEE. There are 13 residues in the CDR3. The trim removed 6 bases at V and 0 bases at J, leaving 3 bases unmatched. The CDR3, as DNA: TGTGCCAGCACCCGGGACTACTCCTACGAGCAGTACTTC. Translating it yields CASTRDYSYEQYF.

This CDR3 reads CASTPGGHYNEQFF. The CDR3, as DNA: TGTGCCAGCACCCCCGGGGGGCATTACAATGAGCAGTTCTTC. The rearrangement joins TRBV7-9 to TRBJ2-1; TRBD2 might be the D (7 bases). Germline CDR1 is SEHNR and CDR2 is FQNEAQ (reference sequence). V was clipped by 7 bases and J by 4 bases, with 14 bases between them. CDR3 size: 14 residues.

In its sample, this clone was seen a few times. This chain uses TRBV27 with TRBJ2-3, with TRBD2 matching over 8 bases. Losses at the gene ends were 2 bases for V and 7 bases for J; bases not matched to a gene: 14. Germline CDR1 is MNHEY and CDR2 is SMNVEV (reference sequence). The CDR3 runs 17 residues. Here the CDR3 reads CASSLRSGTRDTNTQYF. CDR3 nucleotides: TGTGCCAGCAGTTTACGATCCGGGACTAGAGATACTAATACGCAGTATTTT.

A few counts support this clone. This chain joins TRBV23-1 and TRBJ2-3; D is unresolved. TRBV23-1 is recorded as an ORF, its role being uncertain. The CDR3 sequence is 14 residues long. V was clipped by 2 bases and J by 5 bases, with 11 bases between them. The CDR3 DNA reads TGCGCCAGCAGTCAAAAGGGCCAATTAGATACGCAGTATTTT. The encoded protein is CASSQKGQLDTQYF.

As concerns this clone: This may come from a read error, since a much larger clone is one base off. Other DNA sequences in the same sample also yield this CDR3. The chain joins TRBV2 to TRBJ1-4; D is unclear. CDR3 length: 12 amino acids. Germline-derived CDR1 and CDR2 are SNHLY and FYNNEI. In DNA, the CDR3 is TGTGCCAGCAGTCGGGCAGAAGAAAAACTGTTCTTT. Translated: CASSRAEEKLFF.

The gene calls are TRBV18 and TRBJ2-7; D not resolved. V was cut by 8 bases and J by 0 bases, with 11 bases left in between. This CDR3 comprises 13 residues. CDR1 KGHSH and CDR2 LQKENI come from the germline V gene. As DNA, the CDR3 is TGTGCCAGCCAAGAGATTAGCTCCTACGAGCAGTACTTC. Protein product: CASQEISSYEQYF.

This chain joins TRBV5-4 and TRBJ2-3; D not resolved. This CDR3 spans 16 amino acids. V was trimmed by 0 bases and J by 6 bases, leaving 17 bases between them. Per germline, CDR1 SGHNT and CDR2 YYREEE (reference sequence). In DNA, the CDR3 is TGTGCCAGCAGCTTGGTTATTTCAGCACAGAGCGATACGCAGTATTTT. Translating it yields CASSLVISAQSDTQYF.

This clone was observed many times. In nucleotides, the CDR3 is TGTGCCAGCAGTGAATCAGCTGATAGCGGGAGAACAGATACGCAGTATTTT. This encodes CASSESADSGRTDTQYF. The V gene is TRBV2, the J gene TRBJ2-3; TRBD2 aligns across 9 bases. Germline V gene lookup returns CDR1 SNHLY and CDR2 FYNNEI. V was pared by 2 bases and J by 3 bases, with 9 bases of the junction left unmatched. The CDR3 loop spans 17 amino acids.

V and J are TRBV15 and TRBJ1-4; D uncertain. The germline V gene has CDR1 LNHNV and CDR2 YYDKDF (reference sequence). CDR3 length equals 14 residues. V was cut by 4 bases and J by 6 bases, with 12 bases left in between. The CDR3 is CATSINVDHEKLFF. The DNA of the CDR3 is TGTGCCACCAGCATCAACGTCGACCATGAAAAACTGTTTTTT.

This clone was observed many times. V usage is TRBV7-9 and J usage is TRBJ2-7; D might be TRBD2 (5 bases). V was cut by 5 bases and J by 8 bases, with 16 bases left in between. This CDR3 region has 13 residues. Germline CDR1 SEHNR, CDR2 FQNEAQ (reference sequence). The CDR3 bases are TGTGCCAGCAGCCCGTCCGGGGATTTCAAGCAGTACTTC. Its translation: CASSPSGDFKQYF.

This clone has more than one count but fewer than ten. This rearrangement joins TRBV28 to TRBJ2-7; 8 bases line up with TRBD1. With V trimmed by 2 bases and J by 9 bases, 6 bases remained unmatched. This CDR3 spans 13 amino acids. CDR1 is MDHEN and CDR2 is SYDVKM in the germline V gene. The CDR3 coding sequence is TGTGCCAGCAGTTTAGTCCAGGGGGCTACGCAGTACTTC. Residues: CASSLVQGATQYF.

This chain connects TRBV27 to TRBJ1-5; D not certain. The CDR3 totals 16 residues. Trimming shortened V by 2 bases and J by 2 bases, and 13 bases separated the two germline ends. The germline V gene encodes CDR1 MNHEY and CDR2 SMNVEV (reference sequence). CDR3 DNA sequence: TGTGCCAGCAGTTTAGGTGGGCCTGGACGCAATCAGCCCCAGCATTTT. This gives the protein CASSLGGPGRNQPQHF.

This clone came up once. The chain links TRBV15 to TRBJ2-4, with a weak D call TRBD1 (7 bases). V shed 0 bases and J shed 7 bases, with 16 bases lying between them. This CDR3 contains 16 residues. Per the germline V gene, CDR1 is LNHNV and CDR2 is YYDKDF (reference sequence). For the CDR3, the DNA is TGTGCCACCAGCAGAGAGGGAGGCAGGGGGAATAACATTCAGTACTTC. Amino acid sequence: CATSREGGRGNNIQYF. Full variable domain (outside the CDR3, taken from reference TRBV15 and TRBJ2-4): DAMVIQNPRYQVTQFGKPVTLSCSQTLNHNVMYWYQQKSSQAPKLLFHYYDKDFNNEADTPDNFQSRRPNTSFCFLDIRSPGLGDTAMYLCATSREGGRGNNIQYFGAGTRLSVL.

This chain links TRBV6-5 with TRBJ1-5, with D maybe TRBD1 (6 bases). V gave up 4 bases and J gave up 7 bases, with 11 bases separating them. Germline V lookup: CDR1 MNHEY, CDR2 SVGAGI. The CDR3 totals 13 residues. CDR3 protein: CASSSDSLQPQHF. DNA of the CDR3: TGTGCCAGCAGTTCGGACAGCTTGCAGCCCCAGCATTTT.

This clone was detected a few times. This chain links TRBV5-6 with TRBJ2-5; TRBD2 agrees at 8 bases. There are 17 residues in the CDR3. CDR1 is SGHDT, CDR2 YYEEEE, per germline. V was pared by 4 bases and J by 2 bases, with 13 bases of the junction left unmatched. The CDR3: CASSPTTGGPRQETQYF. DNA for the CDR3: TGTGCCAGCAGCCCCACAACGGGAGGGCCGAGGCAAGAGACCCAGTACTTC. The full variable domain, with the rest looked up from reference TRBV5-6 and TRBJ2-5, is DAGVTQSPTHLIKTRGQQVTLRCSPKSGHDTVSWYQQALGQGPQFIFQYYEEEERQRGNFPDRFSGHQFPNYSSELNVNALLLGDSALYLCASSPTTGGPRQETQYFGPGTRLLVL.

This clone appeared a few times. The rearrangement links TRBV2 to TRBJ1-1; D is possibly TRBD1 (5 bases). V lost 4 bases, J lost 4 bases, and 13 bases lay in between. The CDR3 runs to 14 residues. Germline-derived CDR1 and CDR2 are SNHLY and FYNNEI. The chain's CDR3 is CASSVSQRGTEAFF. The CDR3 bases are TGTGCCAGCAGTGTGTCTCAGAGGGGCACTGAAGCTTTCTTT.

This clone was counted a few times. The rearrangement uses TRBV5-1 and TRBJ2-2; tentatively, D is TRBD1 (6 bases). V was cut by 0 bases and J by 2 bases, with 8 bases left in between. The length of the CDR3 is 15 residues. Germline V gives CDR1 SGHRS, CDR2 YFSETQ. CDR3 in DNA: TGCGCCAGCAGCTTGGCACAGGGTAACACCGGGGAGCTGTTTTTT. Residues: CASSLAQGNTGELFF.

This clone has only a few counts. The V gene is TRBV7-9, the J gene TRBJ1-4; no clear D. Germline V gene data show CDR1 as SEHNR and CDR2 as FQNEAQ (reference sequence). The CDR3 length is 14 residues. The V gene lost 5 bases and the J gene lost 7 bases, with 14 bases spanning the gap. CDR3 nucleotide sequence: TGTGCCAGCAGCGCCTGGGCGGAGGGTGAAAAACTGTTTTTT. Translation: CASSAWAEGEKLFF.

This clone was picked up a small number of times. This sequence joins TRBV7-9 and TRBJ1-1, with TRBD1 identical over 10 bases. V shed 1 base and J 6 bases; nucleotides not matched to a gene: 2. CDR3 length: 14 amino acids. Germline CDR1 SEHNR, CDR2 FQNEAQ (reference sequence). CDR3 DNA: TGTGCCAGCAGCTTAGGACAGGGGGCGGCTGAAGCTTTCTTT. Protein: CASSLGQGAAEAFF. The entire variable domain, with the rest obtained from reference TRBV7-9 and TRBJ1-1, is as follows: DTGVSQNPRHKITKRGQNVTFRCDPISEHNRLYWYRQTLGQGPEFLTYFQNEAQLEKSRLLSDRFSAERPKGSFSTLEIQRTEQGDSAMYLCASSLGQGAAEAFFGQGTRLTVV.